This T cell receptor (beta chain) derives from a study of brain T cells in children with intractable seizures. Time point meaning: blood from clinic visit 5 months post-surgery; TSC patient then seizure free. Pre-surgery treatment included at least one anti-epileptic drug. The method was immunoSEQ multiplex PCR; TCRdb's version includes in-frame clones alone and lacks a portion of them. The sample contains 340,000 or so clones, approximately 93% of which appear only once. The CDR3 has 15 residues. V dropped 5 bases and J dropped 0; count of bases not matched to a gene: 7. Germline CDR1 and CDR2: SGHKS and YYEKEE (reference sequence).

The sample in question was peripheral blood, obtained about 5 months after surgery. This chain connects TRBV5-5 to TRBJ2-5; TRBD1 aligns across 7 bases. The TCR originated in a boy younger than two with tuberous sclerosis and intractable seizures. CDR3 coding DNA: TGTGCCAGCAGTTTCGTACAGGGGAACCAAGAGACCCAGTACTTC. This translates into CASSFVQGNQETQYF.